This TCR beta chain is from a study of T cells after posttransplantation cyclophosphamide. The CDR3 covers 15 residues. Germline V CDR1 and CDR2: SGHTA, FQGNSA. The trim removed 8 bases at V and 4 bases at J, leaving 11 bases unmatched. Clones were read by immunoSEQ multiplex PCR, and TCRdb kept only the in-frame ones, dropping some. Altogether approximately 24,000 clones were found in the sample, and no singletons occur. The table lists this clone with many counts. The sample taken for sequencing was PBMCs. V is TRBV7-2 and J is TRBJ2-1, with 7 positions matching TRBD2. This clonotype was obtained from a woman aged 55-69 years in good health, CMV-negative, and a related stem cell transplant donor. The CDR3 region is CASSRGDGTYNEQFF. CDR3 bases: TGTGCCAGCTCTCGGGGGGATGGGACTTACAATGAGCAGTTCTTC.